This T cell receptor (beta chain) was observed in a study of blood T cell repertoires in COVID-19. Study information: T cells, B-cell-depleted T cells, or PBMCs provided the cDNA or gDNA that served as material.

Trimming at V came to 7 bases and at J to 6 bases, leaving 7 bases not matched to a gene. CDR1 and CDR2 (germline): MDHEN, SYDVKM. The CDR3 is made up of 13 amino acids. Source study methods: The authors estimated nucleated cell counts from reference gene primer amplification. Sequencing used immunoSEQ multiplex PCR; TCRdb keeps in-frame clones, though not all of them. The V and J calls and clone size come from that table; D and trimming were worked out from the DNA. The sample lists about 170,000 clones, around 82% occurring once. The sequencing sample was made of peripheral blood. This rearrangement joins TRBV28 to TRBJ2-7; 9 bases map to TRBD1. The receptor comes from a woman in her seventies who had recovered from COVID-19. This CDR3 reads CASNLPGQGEQYF. The CDR3 DNA is TGTGCCAGCAATCTCCCGGGACAGGGCGAGCAGTACTTC.